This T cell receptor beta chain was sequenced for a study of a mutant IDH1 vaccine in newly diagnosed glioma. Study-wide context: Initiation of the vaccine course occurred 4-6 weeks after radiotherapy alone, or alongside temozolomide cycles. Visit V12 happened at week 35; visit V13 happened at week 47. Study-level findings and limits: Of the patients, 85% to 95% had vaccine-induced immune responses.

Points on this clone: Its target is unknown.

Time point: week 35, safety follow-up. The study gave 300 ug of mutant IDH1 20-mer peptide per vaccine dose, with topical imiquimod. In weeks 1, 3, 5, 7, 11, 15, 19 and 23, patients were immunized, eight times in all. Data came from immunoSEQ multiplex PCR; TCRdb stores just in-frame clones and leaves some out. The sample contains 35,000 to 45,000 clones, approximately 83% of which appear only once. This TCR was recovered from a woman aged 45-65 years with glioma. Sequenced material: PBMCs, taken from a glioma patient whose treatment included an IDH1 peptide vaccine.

The CDR3 sequence is CASSPTGGNEQFF. The CDR3 DNA sequence: TGTGCCAGCTCACCGACAGGGGGGAATGAGCAGTTCTTC. The chain joins TRBV18 to TRBJ2-1; TRBD1 matches at 9 bases. CDR3 length: 13 residues. Germline CDR1 and CDR2: KGHSH and LQKENI. V shed 3 bases, J shed 7 bases, and the junction held 1 base outside the gene matches.